The 28 T cell receptor beta chains presented below share a single source sample, sequenced in a study of IL-17A CD8 T cells in psoriatic arthritis synovium. After around 1.5 hours of PMA and ionomycin stimulation, cells were labeled by IL-17A and IFNgamma secretion assays. The synovial fluid came from psoriatic arthritis joints with active inflammation. The protocol was immunoSEQ multiplex PCR, while the TCRdb copy is restricted to in-frame clones and leaves out a portion. Here the sample spans about 2,200 clones, over 60% being singletons. Sequenced sample: IFN-gamma+ CD8+ T cells from synovial fluid. Sample subset: IL-17A-IFNgamma+ memory CD8+ (Tc1) cells. Receptors originate from a human donor with psoriatic arthritis.

The chain is built from TRBV7-9 and TRBJ1-2; D remains ambiguous. V lost 5 bases and J 2 bases, leaving 15 bases between the germline ends. Germline V gene lookup returns CDR1 SEHNR and CDR2 FQNEAQ (reference sequence). The CDR3 has 15 residues. CDR3 sequence: CASSTTMGSNYGYTF. CDR3 in DNA: TGTGCCAGCAGCACGACTATGGGTTCGAACTATGGCTACACCTTC. Filled out from reference TRBV7-9 and TRBJ1-2, the complete variable domain reads DTGVSQNPRHKITKRGQNVTFRCDPISEHNRLYWYRQTLGQGPEFLTYFQNEAQLEKSRLLSDRFSAERPKGSFSTLEIQRTEQGDSAMYLCASSTTMGSNYGYTFGSGTRLTVV.

This clone showed up just a few times. V gene TRBV6-1 combines with J gene TRBJ2-3; D gene unclear. The germline V gene has CDR1 MNHNS and CDR2 SASEGT. The CDR3 totals 15 residues. V lost 1 base, J lost 2 bases, and 10 bases lay in between. The CDR3 sequence is CASSEDRGNTDTQYF. DNA for the CDR3: TGTGCCAGCAGTGAAGATCGCGGAAACACAGATACGCAGTATTTT.

The J gene is TRBJ2-5, the V gene TRBV27, with 8 bases aligning to TRBD2. The trim removed 5 bases at V and 5 bases at J, leaving 7 bases unmatched. CDR1 MNHEY and CDR2 SMNVEV come from the germline V gene (reference sequence). The CDR3 runs 14 residues. The CDR3 coding sequence is TGTGCCAGCAGTGTCGGGGGGGGAAGGGAGACCCAGTACTTC. Amino acids: CASSVGGGRETQYF.

In the case of this clone: In the same sample, other DNA sequences code for this CDR3. This rearrangement joins TRBV4-3 to TRBJ2-1, with 13 nucleotides matching TRBD2. CDR3 length equals 17 residues. The germline V gene has CDR1 LGHNA and CDR2 YSLEER. V lost 1 base to trimming and J lost 1 base; unmatched junction nucleotides: 1. The chain's CDR3 is CASSQGLAGGSYNEQFF. CDR3 nucleotide sequence: TGCGCCAGCAGCCAAGGACTAGCGGGAGGATCCTACAATGAGCAGTTCTTC.

The V gene is TRBV30, the J gene TRBJ1-1; 7 nucleotides agree with TRBD1. In germline, CDR1 is GTSNPN, CDR2 SVGIG (reference sequence). Trimming at V came to 0 bases and at J to 3 bases, leaving 4 bases not matched to a gene. This CDR3 spans 14 amino acids. CDR3 nucleotides: TGTGCCTGGAGTGTACAGGGGACCCACACTGAAGCTTTCTTT. It specifies CAWSVQGTHTEAFF.

The chain joins TRBV4-3 to TRBJ2-3; weak D call: TRBD2 (6 bases). Germline CDR1 and CDR2: LGHNA and YSLEER. The CDR3 runs 16 residues. V was pared by 0 bases and J by 4 bases, with 14 bases between. CDR3 in amino acids: CASSQDLGGRADTQYF. The CDR3 DNA reads as TGCGCCAGCAGCCAAGATTTGGGGGGAAGGGCAGATACGCAGTATTTT.

The V and J genes are TRBV4-3 and TRBJ2-1; TRBD2 matches 7 bases. J gave up 7 bases and V 0 bases, and 12 bases lay outside the gene matches. The CDR3 has 17 residues. Per germline, CDR1 LGHNA and CDR2 YSLEER. CDR3 loop: CASSQDKRDWRGNEQFF. Here the CDR3 DNA reads TGCGCCAGCAGCCAAGATAAGCGGGACTGGCGGGGTAATGAGCAGTTCTTC.

The chain combines TRBV11-2 with TRBJ2-7; D is perhaps TRBD2 (6 bases). Germline V gene lookup returns CDR1 SGHAT and CDR2 FQNNGV. CDR3 length: 13 residues. V shed 5 bases and J shed 7 bases, with 15 bases lying between them. The DNA of the CDR3 is TGTGCCAGCAGCGCGGGACCTGTGGGAGAGCAGTACGTC. Its translation is CASSAGPVGEQYV.

This sequence joins TRBV30 and TRBJ2-1; no clear D. V was pared by 0 bases and J by 6 bases, with 9 bases between. Per germline, CDR1 GTSNPN and CDR2 SVGIG (reference sequence). The CDR3 loop spans 13 amino acids. The DNA of the CDR3 is TGTGCCTGGAGTGTACAATGGGCCAATGAGCAGTTCTTC. It specifies CAWSVQWANEQFF.

A single count supports this clone. The chain links TRBV28 to TRBJ2-3, with a possible D match to TRBD2 (6 bases). Germline V gene sequence: CDR1 MDHEN, CDR2 SYDVKM. The V gene lost 7 bases and the J gene lost 5 bases, with 7 bases spanning the gap. The CDR3 consists of 11 residues. The CDR3 protein is CASMGGDTQYF. Written as DNA, the CDR3 is TGTGCCAGCATGGGGGGAGATACGCAGTATTTT.

The chain has TRBV7-2 and TRBJ2-1; TRBD2 matches 8 bases. J lost 6 bases, V lost 3 bases, and 10 bases had no gene match. The CDR3 length is 16 residues. Germline assignment: CDR1 SGHTA and CDR2 FQGNSA. The CDR3 spells CASSLFLSGSGNEQFF. The CDR3, as DNA: TGTGCCAGCAGCTTGTTTCTGAGCGGGAGCGGCAATGAGCAGTTCTTC.

The chain employs TRBV18 and TRBJ2-4; 8 bases are shared with TRBD1. Per germline, CDR1 KGHSH and CDR2 LQKENI. The CDR3 loop spans 17 amino acids. The V segment lost 4 bases and the J segment 9 bases; nucleotides outside the gene matches: 17. Written as DNA, the CDR3 is TGTGCCAGCTCACACATCGAAATGCAGGGGGCAGGTTTCATTCAGTACTTC. Protein sequence: CASSHIEMQGAGFIQYF.

The chain carries TRBV7-6 and TRBJ2-3; tentative D call: TRBD1 (5 bases). There are 20 residues in the CDR3. V shed 2 bases and J shed 1 base, with 25 bases lying between them. From germline, CDR1 is SGHVS and CDR2 FNYEAQ. CDR3 loop: CASSLRPFPGPQGGTDTQYF. CDR3 bases: TGTGCCAGCAGCTTAAGGCCCTTTCCGGGTCCCCAAGGGGGCACAGATACGCAGTATTTT.

The chain combines TRBV19 with TRBJ1-4; no clear D. The CDR3 sequence is 15 residues long. V gave up 3 bases and J gave up 8 bases, with 16 bases separating them. Germline-derived CDR1 and CDR2 are LNHDA and SQIVND (reference sequence). The CDR3 DNA follows: TGTGCCAGTAGTATGAGGGATGAGGGTTGGGAAAAACTGTTTTTT. It translates to CASSMRDEGWEKLFF. Full variable domain (remainder filled in from reference TRBV19 and TRBJ1-4): DGGITQSPKYLFRKEGQNVTLSCEQNLNHDAMYWYRQDPGQGLRLIYYSQIVNDFQKGDIAEGYSVSREKKESFPLTVTSAQKNPTAFYLCASSMRDEGWEKLFFGSGTQLSVL.

The table lists this clone with a count of one. The chain is built from TRBV19 and TRBJ2-7; 9 bases agree with TRBD1. Germline loops: CDR1 LNHDA, CDR2 SQIVND (reference sequence). The CDR3 sequence is 15 residues long. V lost 5 bases, J lost 4 bases, and 9 bases stayed unmatched. CDR3 protein: CASSPGTGLLYEQYF. The CDR3 DNA is TGTGCCAGTAGTCCCGGGACAGGGCTATTGTACGAGCAGTACTTC.

This clone was seen a single time. The chain couples TRBV25-1 to TRBJ2-1; D gene ambiguous. V was clipped by 0 bases and J by 5 bases, with 17 bases between them. The CDR3 has 17 residues. Germline V gives CDR1 MGHDK, CDR2 SYGVNS. The CDR3 DNA is TGTGCCAGCAGTGAATATAAGGTCTCGGTGTGGGACAATGAGCAGTTCTTC. Translating it yields CASSEYKVSVWDNEQFF.

The chain is built from TRBV29-1 and TRBJ1-1; 9 positions match TRBD1. The CDR3 extends over 12 amino acids. With 6 bases clipped from V and 10 bases from J, the junction kept 9 bases outside the gene matches. Germline CDR1 is SQVTM and CDR2 is ANQGSEA. The CDR3: CSVPVDRGGAFF. In DNA form, the CDR3 reads TGCAGCGTCCCCGTGGACAGGGGTGGAGCTTTCTTT.

The chain couples TRBV6-1 to TRBJ2-3; D gene ambiguous. This CDR3 contains 15 residues. Germline V gene lookup returns CDR1 MNHNS and CDR2 SASEGT. Trimming shortened V by 5 bases and J by 0 bases, and 12 bases separated the two germline ends. CDR3 residues: CASSSQTRSTDTQYF. CDR3 sequence (DNA): TGTGCCAGCAGTTCACAGACACGCAGCACAGATACGCAGTATTTT.

The CDR3: CASTQTTMNTEAFF. The CDR3 region has the DNA TGTGCCAGTACCCAGACAACCATGAACACTGAAGCTTTCTTT. The chain employs TRBV19 and TRBJ1-1; D call uncertain. V was trimmed by 7 bases and J by 0 bases, leaving 12 bases between them. Germline values: CDR1 LNHDA, CDR2 SQIVND (reference sequence). The CDR3 loop spans 14 amino acids.

The rearrangement uses TRBV30 and TRBJ1-1; D uncertain. The germline gives CDR1 GTSNPN, CDR2 SVGIG (reference sequence). CDR3 size: 10 residues. The germline V and J ends were trimmed by 5 bases and 5 bases, with 6 bases remaining between them. The CDR3 DNA reads TGTGCCTGGGGCCGTACTGAAGCTTTCTTT. Translation: CAWGRTEAFF.

The chain joins TRBV27 to TRBJ2-7, with D perhaps matching TRBD1 (5 bases). CDR1 MNHEY and CDR2 SMNVEV come from the germline V gene (reference sequence). The V end was cut by 3 bases, the J end by 6 bases, with 9 bases between. The length of the CDR3 is 12 residues. The CDR3 reads CASSFTGAEQYF. The CDR3 DNA is TGTGCCAGCAGTTTTACTGGGGCCGAGCAGTACTTC.

This clone was counted only a few times. The chain uses TRBV4-1 and TRBJ2-5; 7 bases agree with TRBD2. Germline CDR1 and CDR2: MGHRA and YSYEKL. The CDR3 loop spans 18 amino acids. V was pared by 2 bases and J by 4 bases, with 16 bases of the junction left unmatched. The CDR3 spells CASSQSPYVREMGETQYF. In DNA form, the CDR3 reads TGCGCCAGCAGCCAATCACCCTACGTGCGGGAGATGGGAGAGACCCAGTACTTC.

The rearrangement uses TRBV6-1 and TRBJ2-1, with TRBD2 matching over 13 bases. The CDR3 consists of 17 residues. Germline CDR1 MNHNS, CDR2 SASEGT. The V and J ends lost 4 bases and 9 bases, in that order; junction bases with no gene match: 12. Written as DNA, the CDR3 is TGTGCCAGCAGTGTTCCGGACGGGACTAGCGGGATCGGTGAGCAGTTCTTC. Translating it yields CASSVPDGTSGIGEQFF.

This clone has only one observation. The rearrangement joins TRBV7-6 to TRBJ2-7, with D uncertain. This CDR3 is built from 15 residues. Trimming took off 4 bases at V and 3 bases at J, with 16 bases between the two ends. CDR1 and CDR2 (germline): SGHVS, FNYEAQ. The CDR3 loop reads CASSYGSNDFYEQYF. CDR3 nucleotide sequence: TGTGCCAGCAGCTACGGTAGCAACGACTTCTACGAGCAGTACTTC.

This clone was seen only a few times. The genes are TRBV18 and TRBJ2-7; unclear D gene. Germline loops: CDR1 KGHSH, CDR2 LQKENI. V lost 3 bases to trimming and J lost 3 bases, with 6 bases between them. The CDR3 is made up of 12 amino acids. CDR3 amino acids: CASSPGGYEQYF. The CDR3 nucleotides are TGTGCCAGCTCACCGGGCGGCTACGAGCAGTACTTC.

The chain recombines TRBV4-2 with TRBJ2-3; 9 positions agree with TRBD2. The J segment lost 6 bases and the V segment lost 0 bases, leaving 7 bases of the junction unmatched. Germline CDR1 LGHNA, CDR2 YNFKEQ. This CDR3 has 16 amino acids. In DNA form, the CDR3 reads TGTGCCAGCAGCCAAGATCCGAGTAGCGGGAGCGATACGCAGTATTTT. Translated: CASSQDPSSGSDTQYF.

The CDR3 region has the DNA TGTGCCATCAGTGAGGGAAAGCGGGCCTACAATGAGCAGTTCTTC. Residues: CAISEGKRAYNEQFF. The chain joins TRBV10-3 to TRBJ2-1; the D gene is possibly TRBD2 (6 bases). V was pared by 2 bases and J by 2 bases, with 10 bases between. The germline gives CDR1 ENHRY, CDR2 SYGVKD. This CDR3 contains 15 residues.

V usage is TRBV4-2 and J usage is TRBJ1-1; TRBD1 agrees at 9 bases. The CDR3 extends over 15 amino acids. J lost 4 bases, V lost 0 bases, and 3 bases had no gene match. In germline, CDR1 is LGHNA, CDR2 YNFKEQ. This chain's CDR3 is CASSQEGTGSTEAFF. The CDR3 DNA reads TGTGCCAGCAGCCAAGAGGGGACAGGGAGCACTGAAGCTTTCTTT.